What follows are 21 T cell receptor beta chains derived from one specimen sequenced in a study of human versus mouse CDR3 diversity and MHC coevolution. Method: immunoSEQ multiplex PCR; TCRdb's copy keeps in-frame clones and lacks some. The sample records 45,000 to 75,000 clones, about 93% being singletons. Sequenced input: naive CD4+ T cells from blood. Regarding subset: CD45RO-negative CD62L-positive naive CD4 T cells. The receptors were sampled from a person between 55 and 69 years old in good health.

This rearrangement joins TRBV30 to TRBJ2-3, with D tentatively TRBD2 (7 bases). Trimming took off 3 bases at V and 6 bases at J, with 16 bases between the two ends. This CDR3 contains 14 residues. The V gene's germline CDR1 is GTSNPN and CDR2 SVGIG (reference sequence). This CDR3 reads CAWRWGGLGDTQYF. The CDR3 DNA is TGTGCCTGGAGGTGGGGGGGCCTCGGGGATACGCAGTATTTT.

The chain is built from TRBV5-1 and TRBJ2-2; D perhaps matches TRBD2 (6 bases). The CDR3 has 17 residues. Trimming took off 3 bases at V and 0 bases at J, with 15 bases between the two ends. Germline V CDR1 and CDR2: SGHRS, YFSETQ. The chain's CDR3 is CASSSLGQRANTGELFF. The CDR3 DNA follows: TGCGCCAGCAGCTCCCTCGGCCAGCGGGCGAACACCGGGGAGCTGTTTTTT.

V usage is TRBV27 and J usage is TRBJ1-4, with 9 bases lining up with TRBD1. Trimming removed 8 bases from V and 0 bases from J; junction bases left unmatched: 13. The CDR3 is made up of 18 amino acids. Germline V gene lookup returns CDR1 MNHEY and CDR2 SMNVEV (reference sequence). The CDR3 spells CASRSRTGATATNEKLFF. CDR3 in DNA: TGTGCCAGCCGGTCCCGGACAGGGGCTACTGCAACTAATGAAAAACTGTTTTTT.

The chain carries TRBV7-3 and TRBJ2-3; the match to TRBD2 covers 8 bases. The CDR3 spans 14 residues. The V segment lost 5 bases and the J segment 2 bases; nucleotides outside the gene matches: 3. Germline V lookup: CDR1 SGHTA, CDR2 FQGTGA. CDR3 sequence (DNA): TGTGCCAGCAGCACTAGCGGCCTCACAGATACGCAGTATTTT. Amino acid sequence: CASSTSGLTDTQYF. The full variable domain, its missing parts supplied by reference TRBV7-3 and TRBJ2-3, is GAGVSQTPSNKVTEKGKYVELRCDPISGHTALYWYRQSLGQGPEFLIYFQGTGAADDSGLPNDRFFAVRPEGSVSTLKIQRTERGDSAVYLCASSTSGLTDTQYFGPGTRLTVL.

This clone appeared once. This sequence joins TRBV28 and TRBJ2-1; 14 positions agree with TRBD2. V gave up 6 bases and J gave up 5 bases; unmatched junction bases: 15. The CDR3 is made up of 19 amino acids. CDR1 is MDHEN and CDR2 is SYDVKM in the germline V gene. As DNA, the CDR3 is TGTGCCAGCAGAACGGGACTAGCGGGAGCAGGAAGGGGGGACAATGAGCAGTTCTTC. Its translation: CASRTGLAGAGRGDNEQFF.

The V call is TRBV9, the J call TRBJ2-1; a possible D gene is TRBD1 (6 bases). V gave up 0 bases and J gave up 1 base, with 14 bases separating them. Germline CDR1 is SGDLS and CDR2 is YYNGEE. CDR3 length: 17 amino acids. CDR3: CASSVADMRGSYNEQFF. The CDR3 region has the DNA TGTGCCAGCAGCGTAGCCGATATGAGGGGGTCCTACAATGAGCAGTTCTTC.

The J gene is TRBJ2-2, the V gene TRBV6-6; 7 bases map to TRBD2. V trimming: 6 bases; J trimming: 6 bases; junction bases outside the gene matches: 13. Germline V CDR1 and CDR2: MNHNY, SVGAGI (reference sequence). The CDR3 totals 16 residues. This CDR3 is CASRPSGTRGPGELFF. The CDR3 DNA is TGTGCCAGCAGACCGAGCGGGACTCGAGGACCCGGGGAGCTGTTTTTT.

The chain uses TRBV7-6 and TRBJ2-5, with 8 bases lining up with TRBD2. The V gene end was trimmed by 4 bases and the J gene end by 9 bases; junction bases not matched to a gene: 4. CDR1 and CDR2 (germline): SGHVS, FNYEAQ. This CDR3 has 12 amino acids. CDR3 bases: TGTGCCAGCAGCTACGTCGGGGGGGCCCAGTACTTC. The encoded protein is CASSYVGGAQYF.

This rearrangement joins TRBV6-5 to TRBJ1-2; possible D gene TRBD1, 6 bases. Trimming removed 0 bases from V and 2 bases from J, with 10 bases in between. This CDR3 has 15 residues. Per the germline V gene, CDR1 is MNHEY and CDR2 is SVGAGI. CDR3 sequence (DNA): TGTGCCAGCAGTTACTCGGCAGGGGCGAACTATGGCTACACCTTC. Protein sequence: CASSYSAGANYGYTF.

The chain links TRBV10-3 to TRBJ2-2, with TRBD1 as a possible D gene (5 bases). The ends were cut back, 3 bases at V and 1 base at J, with 6 bases in the middle. The CDR3 has 14 residues. CDR1 and CDR2 (germline): ENHRY, SYGVKD. DNA for the CDR3: TGTGCCATCAGTGATCAGGGGAACACCGGGGAGCTGTTTTTT. Amino acid sequence: CAISDQGNTGELFF.

The J gene is TRBJ1-4, the V gene TRBV7-8; 9 bases fit TRBD1. Germline V CDR1 and CDR2: SGHVS, FQNEAQ. Trimming took 7 bases from V and 8 from J; bases not matched to a gene: 23. This CDR3 comprises 19 residues. The CDR3 bases are TGTGCCAGCATATCCACCAGGACAGGGGTACCCTGGGGGAGAGAAAAACTGTTTTTT. Its protein product is CASISTRTGVPWGREKLFF.

This chain links TRBV29-1 with TRBJ1-5; D call uncertain. V was shortened by 5 bases and J by 0 bases, with 14 bases between the two germline ends. From germline, CDR1 is SQVTM and CDR2 ANQGSEA. The CDR3 runs 15 residues. The CDR3 sequence is CSVQFTGDSNQPQHF. For the CDR3, the DNA is TGCAGCGTTCAGTTCACCGGAGATAGCAATCAGCCCCAGCATTTT.

V is TRBV5-3 and J is TRBJ2-1, with D perhaps TRBD2 (6 bases). TRBV5-3 falls under the ORF class, with uncertain function. The CDR3 loop spans 19 amino acids. V lost 3 bases to trimming and J lost 0 bases, with 22 bases between them. This chain's CDR3 is CARSSSDEGTLSSYNEQFF. In nucleotides, the CDR3 is TGTGCCAGAAGCTCGAGTGACGAGGGGACTCTTAGCTCCTACAATGAGCAGTTCTTC.

This clone was observed a few times. The DNA for the CDR3 is TGTGCCAGTAGTAGCGGTAGGGACAGGGTCTCTGGCTACACCTTC. It codes for CASSSGRDRVSGYTF. V is TRBV19 and J is TRBJ1-2, with TRBD1 matching over 9 bases. Germline-derived CDR1 and CDR2 are LNHDA and SQIVND (reference sequence). Trimming took 4 bases from V and 7 from J; bases not matched to a gene: 10. CDR3 length equals 15 residues.

The chain has TRBV6-6 and TRBJ1-1; perhaps TRBD1 as D (6 bases). The CDR3 loop spans 14 amino acids. The V end was cut by 8 bases, the J end by 6 bases, with 19 bases between. Looked up from germline, CDR1 is MNHNY and CDR2 is SVGAGI (reference sequence). CDR3 nucleotide sequence: TGTGCCAGCCGCCTAGGGGGGGCGGCGTCTGAAGCTTTCTTT. Amino acid sequence: CASRLGGAASEAFF.

The chain employs TRBV30 and TRBJ2-3; TRBD2 agrees at 7 bases. Per germline, CDR1 GTSNPN and CDR2 SVGIG (reference sequence). V trimming: 3 bases; J trimming: 8 bases; junction bases outside the gene matches: 8. The CDR3 runs 13 residues. CDR3 in DNA: TGTGCCTGGAGCCCGTGGGGGGGGAGTACGCAGTATTTT. It encodes CAWSPWGGSTQYF.

This chain joins TRBV6-1 and TRBJ1-4, with D hard to call. Trimming shortened V by 2 bases and J by 9 bases, and 13 bases separated the two germline ends. Germline values: CDR1 MNHNS, CDR2 SASEGT. CDR3 size: 14 residues. The CDR3 region is CASSELLAGQKLFF. CDR3 nucleotides: TGTGCCAGCAGTGAACTACTGGCGGGTCAAAAACTGTTTTTT.

The chain carries TRBV29-1 and TRBJ2-2, with TRBD2 matching over 10 bases. This CDR3 is 13 amino acids long. The germline V gene encodes CDR1 SQVTM and CDR2 ANQGSEA. The J segment lost 6 bases and the V segment lost 5 bases, leaving 3 bases of the junction unmatched. The CDR3 sequence: CSVRLAGAGELFF. CDR3 bases: TGCAGCGTTAGGCTAGCGGGGGCCGGGGAGCTGTTTTTT.

The genes are TRBV7-3 and TRBJ2-2; 9 positions match TRBD1. Germline V lookup: CDR1 SGHTA, CDR2 FQGTGA. V lost 3 bases and J lost 1; bases outside the gene matches: 9. This CDR3 region has 18 residues. The CDR3 nucleotides read TGTGCCAGCAGCTTGGGTACCGGGACAGGGCTGAACACCGGGGAGCTGTTTTTT. Translated, it gives CASSLGTGTGLNTGELFF. Looking up the rest from reference TRBV7-3 and TRBJ2-2 gives the full variable domain: GAGVSQTPSNKVTEKGKYVELRCDPISGHTALYWYRQSLGQGPEFLIYFQGTGAADDSGLPNDRFFAVRPEGSVSTLKIQRTERGDSAVYLCASSLGTGTGLNTGELFFGEGSRLTVL.

This chain connects TRBV25-1 to TRBJ2-5; 7 bases are a match to TRBD2. In germline, CDR1 is MGHDK, CDR2 SYGVNS. The CDR3 sequence is 13 residues long. After removal of 4 bases from V and 4 bases from J, the junction contained 3 bases not matched to a gene. For the CDR3, the DNA is TGTGCCAGCAGTGGGAGCGGGACAGAGACCCAGTACTTC. This codes for CASSGSGTETQYF.

This chain joins TRBV7-2 and TRBJ1-1; D gene uncertain. The CDR3 has 15 residues. V gave up 5 bases and J gave up 4 bases, with 17 bases separating them. Germline V gene lookup returns CDR1 SGHTA and CDR2 FQGNSA. The chain's CDR3 is CASSLPPWYGTEAFF. CDR3 bases: TGTGCCAGCAGCCTGCCACCTTGGTACGGCACTGAAGCTTTCTTT.